This T cell receptor (beta chain) was documented in a study of early T cells in non-severe SARS-CoV-2 infection. Whole-study context: It was bulk RNA from unsorted whole blood that was sequenced, and the chains were unpaired.

This clonotype was counted at least ten times. CDR1 is SQVTM, CDR2 ANQGSEA, per germline. The CDR3 is 12 amino acids. V was cut by 5 bases and J by 6 bases, with 11 bases left in between. One entry per CDR3 protein, called by TCRdb with MiXCR from the 5' RACE reads. The sample has under 40,000 distinct CDR3 sequences, 6.3% seen once. V is TRBV29-1 and J is TRBJ2-1; tentative D call: TRBD1 (5 bases). The sequence derives from an adult who was a healthcare worker with PCR-confirmed SARS-CoV-2 infection or an uninfected control (not recorded which). Source material: whole blood. The CDR3 here is CSVPAGSNEQFF. CDR3 DNA: TGCAGCGTTCCGGCAGGGTCCAATGAGCAGTTCTTC.